Listed below are T cell receptor beta chains from one sample, sequenced in a study of CD8+ T cells in alopecia areata. Produced via immunoSEQ multiplex PCR; TCRdb's table is partial and in-frame only. The sample has around 150,000 clones, approximately 60% seen once; the top ten hold 4.5% to 5%. Sequenced: CD4+ T cells sorted from blood. Receptor source: a human donor in good health. CDR3s include the opening cysteine and the closing phenylalanine or tryptophan. D genes are given only for firm matches. Clone size, where shown, is once, few, many, or a class for clones that have expanded.

CDR3nt: TGTGCCAGCAGACCCACTAGCACCTCGGGGACCCAGTACTTC; CDR3aa: CASRPTSTSGTQYF; j_gene: TRBJ2-5; d_gene: NA; abundance: NA; v_gene: TRBV6-5
CDR3nt: TGTGCCTGGAGTGTAGGCAGCGGCTACACCTTC; CDR3aa: CAWSVGSGYTF; j_gene: TRBJ1-2; d_gene: NA; abundance: NA; v_gene: TRBV30
CDR3nt: TGCAGGCCATGGGCAGTCAACTCCCCATACGAGCAGTACTTC; CDR3aa: CRPWAVNSPYEQYF; j_gene: TRBJ2-7; d_gene: NA; abundance: NA; v_gene: TRBV29-1
CDR3nt: TGCAGCGCTGTCGGGACGGATTCCTACAATGAGCAGTTCTTC; CDR3aa: CSAVGTDSYNEQFF; j_gene: TRBJ2-1; d_gene: NA; abundance: NA; v_gene: TRBV29-1
CDR3nt: TGCGCCAGCAGTCATCTATTTGGCCGGGAGACCCAGTACTTC; CDR3aa: CASSHLFGRETQYF; j_gene: TRBJ2-5; d_gene: NA; abundance: NA; v_gene: TRBV23-1
CDR3nt: TGCAGCGTTGAAGGGTTTGGCTCCGCGAGTGACACTGAAGCTTTCTTT; CDR3aa: CSVEGFGSASDTEAFF; j_gene: TRBJ1-1; d_gene: NA; abundance: NA; v_gene: TRBV29-1
CDR3nt: TGCAGCGTCGCCGGGACTAAAAGCTCCTACAATGAGCAGTTCTTC; CDR3aa: CSVAGTKSSYNEQFF; j_gene: TRBJ2-1; d_gene: TRBD2; abundance: NA; v_gene: TRBV29-1
CDR3nt: TGTGCCAGCAGCCGTAGATCTCCTGCAACTAATGAAAAACTGTTTTTT; CDR3aa: CASSRRSPATNEKLFF; j_gene: TRBJ1-4; d_gene: NA; abundance: few; v_gene: TRBV14
CDR3nt: TGTGCCAGCAGTTACCTCGCCGGCGTCGCAGATACGCAGTATTTT; CDR3aa: CASSYLAGVADTQYF; j_gene: TRBJ2-3; d_gene: NA; abundance: many; v_gene: TRBV6-5
CDR3nt: TGTGCTTCGACAACAGGGGGAGGCTACACCTTC; CDR3aa: CASTTGGGYTF; j_gene: TRBJ1-2; d_gene: TRBD1; abundance: NA; v_gene: TRBV30
CDR3nt: TGCGCCAGCAGTGAGTCCCCCTCGACGCAGTATTTT; CDR3aa: CASSESPSTQYF; j_gene: TRBJ2-3; d_gene: NA; abundance: NA; v_gene: TRBV10-2
CDR3nt: TGTGCCAGCAGTTCCGGGACGGTTGACGAGCAGTACTTC; CDR3aa: CASSSGTVDEQYF; j_gene: TRBJ2-7; d_gene: NA; abundance: NA; v_gene: TRBV6-5
CDR3nt: TGCGCCAGCAGCCCGGGACTAAAGGCTAGCCTAGACAATGAGCAGTTCTTC; CDR3aa: CASSPGLKASLDNEQFF; j_gene: TRBJ2-1; d_gene: TRBD2; abundance: NA; v_gene: TRBV5-1
CDR3nt: TGCAGCGTTAAGGGGACTCTGATAGAGACCCAGTACTTC; CDR3aa: CSVKGTLIETQYF; j_gene: TRBJ2-5; d_gene: NA; abundance: NA; v_gene: TRBV29-1
CDR3nt: TGTGCCAGCAGATCTCGTCCTGGCGGGAGGAATGAGCAGTTCTTC; CDR3aa: CASRSRPGGRNEQFF; j_gene: TRBJ2-1; d_gene: TRBD2; abundance: NA; v_gene: TRBV11-1
CDR3nt: TGTGCCAGCAGGCGACAGGGGACCGGGGAGCTGTTTTTT; CDR3aa: CASRRQGTGELFF; j_gene: TRBJ2-2; d_gene: TRBD1; abundance: NA; v_gene: TRBV6-5
CDR3nt: TGTGCCAGCACCCCGACAGTCGGATACGAGCAGTACTTC; CDR3aa: CASTPTVGYEQYF; j_gene: TRBJ2-7; d_gene: NA; abundance: NA; v_gene: TRBV6-5
CDR3nt: TGTGCCAGCCAGGACGGGGCGCGGGAAAAACTGTTTTTT; CDR3aa: CASQDGAREKLFF; j_gene: TRBJ1-4; d_gene: NA; abundance: few; v_gene: TRBV27
CDR3nt: TGTGCCAGCAGTTACGGGGGTAGGGGCAATCAGCCCCAGCATTTT; CDR3aa: CASSYGGRGNQPQHF; j_gene: TRBJ1-5; d_gene: NA; abundance: NA; v_gene: TRBV6-5
CDR3nt: TGTGCCAGCAGCCAAGAGGCAAAGGCGGGACTGTACTTC; CDR3aa: CASSQEAKAGLYF; j_gene: TRBJ2-7; d_gene: NA; abundance: once; v_gene: TRBV4-2
CDR3nt: TGTGCCAGCAGGAGCGGTGTCTCGCCCTACAATGAGCAGTTCTTC; CDR3aa: CASRSGVSPYNEQFF; j_gene: TRBJ2-1; d_gene: NA; abundance: NA; v_gene: TRBV6-5
CDR3nt: TGCAGCGCTATCCACAGGGGAAGGATAGAGACCCAGTACTTC; CDR3aa: CSAIHRGRIETQYF; j_gene: TRBJ2-5; d_gene: TRBD1; abundance: NA; v_gene: TRBV29-1
CDR3nt: TGTGCCAGCACGACGAAAGAAGCGGGACCCACAGATACGCAGTATTTT; CDR3aa: CASTTKEAGPTDTQYF; j_gene: TRBJ2-3; d_gene: TRBD2; abundance: NA; v_gene: TRBV5-4
CDR3nt: TGCGCCAGCAGCTTGGTTGCGGGGACCGCCGGGGAGCTGTTTTTT; CDR3aa: CASSLVAGTAGELFF; j_gene: TRBJ2-2; d_gene: NA; abundance: few; v_gene: TRBV5-1
CDR3nt: TGTGCCAGCAGAATAGCGGGAGGGAACACCGGGGAGCTGTTTTTT; CDR3aa: CASRIAGGNTGELFF; j_gene: TRBJ2-2; d_gene: TRBD2; abundance: NA; v_gene: TRBV11-2
CDR3nt: TGTGCCACCAGCAGAGAAGGGGCCGCTCGCTACGAGCAGTACTTC; CDR3aa: CATSREGAARYEQYF; j_gene: TRBJ2-7; d_gene: NA; abundance: NA; v_gene: TRBV15
CDR3nt: TGTGCCTGGAGCGAGGAACGGACCCAGTACTTC; CDR3aa: CAWSEERTQYF; j_gene: TRBJ2-5; d_gene: NA; abundance: NA; v_gene: TRBV30
CDR3nt: TGTGCCAGCAGCTTAGGACTAGCGGGGGCAGAGACCCAGTACTTC; CDR3aa: CASSLGLAGAETQYF; j_gene: TRBJ2-5; d_gene: TRBD2; abundance: NA; v_gene: TRBV7-9
CDR3nt: TGTGCCAGCAGTGAAAGCGGGAGGTTGTACGAGCAGTACTTC; CDR3aa: CASSESGRLYEQYF; j_gene: TRBJ2-7; d_gene: TRBD2; abundance: few; v_gene: TRBV2
CDR3nt: TGCAGTGCCTTGGGGACTAGCGAGAGGGCCACAGATACGCAGTATTTT; CDR3aa: CSALGTSERATDTQYF; j_gene: TRBJ2-3; d_gene: TRBD2; abundance: NA; v_gene: TRBV29-1
CDR3nt: TGTGCCACCAGCACCTCCAGTCCTTGGACAGCCCCCCAGTACTTC; CDR3aa: CATSTSSPWTAPQYF; j_gene: TRBJ2-5; d_gene: NA; abundance: NA; v_gene: TRBV15
CDR3nt: TGTGCCAGCAGCCAAGATCGGCTAGCGGGAGGTGTAACCGGGGAGCTGTTTTTT; CDR3aa: CASSQDRLAGGVTGELFF; j_gene: TRBJ2-2; d_gene: TRBD2; abundance: NA; v_gene: TRBV4-2
CDR3nt: TGCAGCGCCCAGGGGGGACTAGCGGGATTAACAGATACGCAGTATTTT; CDR3aa: CSAQGGLAGLTDTQYF; j_gene: TRBJ2-3; d_gene: TRBD2; abundance: NA; v_gene: TRBV29-1
CDR3nt: TGTGCCAGCAGCCGAAGTAGCGGGAGCTCCTACAATGAGCAGTTCTTC; CDR3aa: CASSRSSGSSYNEQFF; j_gene: TRBJ2-1; d_gene: TRBD2; abundance: few; v_gene: TRBV9
CDR3nt: TGCGCCAGCAGAGAGGGAGATACGCAGTATTTT; CDR3aa: CASREGDTQYF; j_gene: TRBJ2-3; d_gene: NA; abundance: NA; v_gene: TRBV5-1
CDR3nt: TGTGCCAGCTCTACCGGGACAGGGTTCCAGCCCCAGCATTTT; CDR3aa: CASSTGTGFQPQHF; j_gene: TRBJ1-5; d_gene: TRBD1; abundance: NA; v_gene: TRBV18
CDR3nt: TGTGCCAGCAGTGACAAGGCCTACGAGCAGTACTTC; CDR3aa: CASSDKAYEQYF; j_gene: TRBJ2-7; d_gene: NA; abundance: NA; v_gene: TRBV6-6
CDR3nt: TGTGCCAGCAGTTCGACAGTGTCTAACTATGGCTACACCTTC; CDR3aa: CASSSTVSNYGYTF; j_gene: TRBJ1-2; d_gene: NA; abundance: NA; v_gene: TRBV28
CDR3nt: TGTGCCAGCAGCTCGACAGGGAGAGAGGAGCCCCAGCATTTT; CDR3aa: CASSSTGREEPQHF; j_gene: TRBJ1-5; d_gene: TRBD1; abundance: few; v_gene: TRBV5-6
CDR3nt: TGCAGCGTTGAGAGGGCTGCCTGGGAGACCCAGTACTTC; CDR3aa: CSVERAAWETQYF; j_gene: TRBJ2-5; d_gene: NA; abundance: NA; v_gene: TRBV29-1
CDR3nt: TGTGCCAGCAGCTCCCGAGCGGGAGCAGGCGAGACCCAGTACTTC; CDR3aa: CASSSRAGAGETQYF; j_gene: TRBJ2-5; d_gene: TRBD2; abundance: NA; v_gene: TRBV9
CDR3nt: TGCAGCGTCGTCAGCCGGACAGGCAAATCTGGAAACACCATATATTTT; CDR3aa: CSVVSRTGKSGNTIYF; j_gene: TRBJ1-3; d_gene: TRBD1; abundance: NA; v_gene: TRBV29-1
CDR3nt: TGTGCCATTGGGAGGGACGAGCAGTACTTC; CDR3aa: CAIGRDEQYF; j_gene: TRBJ2-7; d_gene: TRBD2; abundance: NA; v_gene: TRBV6-5
CDR3nt: TGTGCCTGGAGTGATACCAACGAGCAGTACTTC; CDR3aa: CAWSDTNEQYF; j_gene: TRBJ2-7; d_gene: NA; abundance: few; v_gene: TRBV30
CDR3nt: TGTGCCAGCAGTCAAACCGGGACTAGTTTCGAGACCCAGTACTTC; CDR3aa: CASSQTGTSFETQYF; j_gene: TRBJ2-5; d_gene: TRBD2; abundance: NA; v_gene: TRBV2
CDR3nt: TGTGCCAGCAGGGACAGGGGGGATGGCTACACCTTC; CDR3aa: CASRDRGDGYTF; j_gene: TRBJ1-2; d_gene: TRBD1; abundance: NA; v_gene: TRBV6-1
CDR3nt: TGCAGCGTTGCCATCCAGGGACAGAGTTGGGATGGCTACACCTTC; CDR3aa: CSVAIQGQSWDGYTF; j_gene: TRBJ1-2; d_gene: TRBD1; abundance: few; v_gene: TRBV29-1
CDR3nt: TGCGCCAGCAGCTTGGGAGGGGGCAATCAGCCCCAGCATTTT; CDR3aa: CASSLGGGNQPQHF; j_gene: TRBJ1-5; d_gene: NA; abundance: few; v_gene: TRBV5-1
CDR3nt: TGCGCCAGCAGCGCCCTAAAACCGGGACTAGCGGCAAGGGGGCCCTTGAGGAACGAGCAGTACTTC; CDR3aa: CASSALKPGLAARGPLRNEQYF; j_gene: TRBJ2-7; d_gene: TRBD2; abundance: NA; v_gene: TRBV5-1
CDR3nt: TGTGCCAGCACCCGGGACAGAGGTCCTCAGTACTTC; CDR3aa: CASTRDRGPQYF; j_gene: TRBJ2-4; d_gene: TRBD1; abundance: NA; v_gene: TRBV25-1
CDR3nt: TGTGCCTGGAGTAGGGTTGAAGCTTTCTTT; CDR3aa: CAWSRVEAFF; j_gene: TRBJ1-1; d_gene: NA; abundance: NA; v_gene: TRBV30